This T cell receptor beta chain was observed in a study of T cell repertoires in cytomegalovirus infection (dated by TCRdb to about 2019). Describing the broader study: Alongside well-studied HLA-B-restricted epitopes, the peptide stimulations were aimed at recently identified HLA-C-restricted CMV epitopes, whose presentation resists viral immunomodulation. Donor HLA type was relevant to the analysis, because carriage of CMV infection together with the matching HLA type was indicated by public TCR beta signatures.

Sequenced on an Illumina HiSeq 1500. TCRdb reprocessed the public reads (quality trimming at Q25 with fastp, clone calling with MiXCR) and kept in-frame beta chains. For every CDR3 protein sequence, its rows merge into one entry that carries the most common genes and DNA. A total of about 570,000 distinct CDR3 sequences appear in this sample, over 35% of them only once. Jointly, the top ten make up roughly 50% of the sample. Overall study outcomes, separate from this receptor: Carriers of CMV infection plus the relevant HLA type were discriminated by the cumulative frequency of public TCR beta family members in the study cohort and in an independent roughly 400-donor cohort. In the ex vivo response, HLA-C-restricted CMV-specific TCR beta clonotypes were dominant, and in two of eight donors the single most frequent clonotype came from this HLA-C-restricted group.

The CDR3 spans 14 residues, from the cysteine through the phenylalanine. Left in the record is the CDR3 DNA by itself, 42 bases read in frame from the first base. V trim: 5 bases; J trim: 11 bases; unmatched bases: 9. The treatment or condition label here, explained by the study, means: in vitro stimulation with specific CMV peptide epitopes to enrich CMV-specific T cells. In its sample, this clonotype was seen a few times. Its antigen is not yet known. Per-nucleotide qualities are absent, and no much larger clonotype sits a single base away. This sample comprised cultured PBMCs, obtained from culture after CMV antigen stimulation. The TCR originated in a human donor in good health (CMV status not recorded). Some clones in this sample may be carry-over from other donors' samples. The chain links TRBV12-3 or TRBV12-4 with TRBJ2-5; TRBD2 agrees with 12 junctional bases. The CDR3 has the sequence CASSLGLAGGPQYF. In nucleotide form, the sequence is TGTGCCAGCAGTCTGGGACTAGCGGGTGGTCCTCAGTACTTC.